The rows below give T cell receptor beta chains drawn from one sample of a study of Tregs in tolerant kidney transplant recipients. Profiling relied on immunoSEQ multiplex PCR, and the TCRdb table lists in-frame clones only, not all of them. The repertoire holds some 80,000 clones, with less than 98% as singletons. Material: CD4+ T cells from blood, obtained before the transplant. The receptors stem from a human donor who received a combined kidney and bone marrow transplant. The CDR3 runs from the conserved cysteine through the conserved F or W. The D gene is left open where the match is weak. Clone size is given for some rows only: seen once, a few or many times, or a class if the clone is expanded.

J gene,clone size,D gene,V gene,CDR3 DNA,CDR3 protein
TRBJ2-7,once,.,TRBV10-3,TGTGCCATCAGTGAAGGAGGGGGGGGGCCCTACGAGCAGTACTTC,CAISEGGGGPYEQYF
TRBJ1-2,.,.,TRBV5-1,TGCGCCAGCGCTTCGACATGGACACCTAACTATGGCTACACCTTC,CASASTWTPNYGYTF
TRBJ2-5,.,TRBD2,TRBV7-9,TGTGCCAGCAGCCGGACTAGCGGGAGGCTCCAAGAGACCCAGTACTTC,CASSRTSGRLQETQYF
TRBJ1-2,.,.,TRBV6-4,TGTGCCAGCAGTAGGACGGGGGGCTATGGCTACACCTTC,CASSRTGGYGYTF
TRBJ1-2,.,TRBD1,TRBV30,TGTGCCTTCGGGACAGGGGGCTTAAGCTACACCTTC,CAFGTGGLSYTF
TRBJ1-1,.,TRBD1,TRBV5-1,TGCGCCACTAAGGGACAGGGAGGAACTGAAGCTTTCTTT,CATKGQGGTEAFF
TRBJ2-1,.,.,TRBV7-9,TGTGCCAGCAGCCCACCGGGTAGCGGATACTACAATGAGCAGTTCTTC,CASSPPGSGYYNEQFF
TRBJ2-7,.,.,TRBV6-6,TGTGCCAGTTCAGTGTCAGACAGCTTCTACGAGCAGTACTTC,CASSVSDSFYEQYF
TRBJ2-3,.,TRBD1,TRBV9,TGTGCCAGCAGTGCCACGACAGGGGATCTGACAGATACGCAGTATTTT,CASSATTGDLTDTQYF
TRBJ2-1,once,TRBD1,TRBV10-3,TGTGCCATCAGTGAACCGGGACAGGGCGCACTCTTC,CAISEPGQGALF
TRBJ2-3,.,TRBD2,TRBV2,TGTGCCAGCACCAGCGGGACCGGTGGCACAGATACGCAGTATTTT,CASTSGTGGTDTQYF
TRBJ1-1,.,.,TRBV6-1,TGTGCCAGCAGTGGGATCCGGGGGAACACTGAAGCTTTCTTT,CASSGIRGNTEAFF
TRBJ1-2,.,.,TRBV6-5,TGTGCCAGCAGTTACCAGGGGAATTATGGCTACACCTTC,CASSYQGNYGYTF
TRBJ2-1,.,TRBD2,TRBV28,TGTGCCAGCAGTTTCCTCAGCGGGGGACCTCACAATGAGCAGTTCTTC,CASSFLSGGPHNEQFF
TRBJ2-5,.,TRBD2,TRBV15,TGTGCCACCAGCAGAGACCTAGCGGGGCTGGAGACCCAGTACTTC,CATSRDLAGLETQYF